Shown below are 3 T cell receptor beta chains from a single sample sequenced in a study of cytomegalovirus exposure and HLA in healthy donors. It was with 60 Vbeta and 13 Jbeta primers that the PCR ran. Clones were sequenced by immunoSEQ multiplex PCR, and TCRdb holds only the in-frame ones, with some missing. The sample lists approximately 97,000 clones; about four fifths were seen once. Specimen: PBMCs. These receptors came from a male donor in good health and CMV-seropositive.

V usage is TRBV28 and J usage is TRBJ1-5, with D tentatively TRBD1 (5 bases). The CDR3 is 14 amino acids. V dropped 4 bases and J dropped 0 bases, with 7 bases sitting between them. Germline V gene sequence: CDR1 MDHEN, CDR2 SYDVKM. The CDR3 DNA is TGTGCCAGCAGTTGGGGGGGTAGCAATCAGCCCCAGCATTTT. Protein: CASSWGGSNQPQHF. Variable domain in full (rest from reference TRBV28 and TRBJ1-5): DVKVTQSSRYLVKRTGEKVFLECVQDMDHENMFWYRQDPGLGLRLIYFSYDVKMKEKGDIPEGYSVSREKKERFSLILESASTNQTSMYLCASSWGGSNQPQHFGDGTRLSIL.

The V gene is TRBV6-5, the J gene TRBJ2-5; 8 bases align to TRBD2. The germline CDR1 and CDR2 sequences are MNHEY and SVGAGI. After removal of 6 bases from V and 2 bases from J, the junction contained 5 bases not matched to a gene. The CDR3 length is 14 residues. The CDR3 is CASSRGGLQETQYF. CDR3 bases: TGTGCCAGCAGCCGGGGGGGGTTACAAGAGACCCAGTACTTC.

The CDR3 coding sequence is TGTGCCAGCAGCCTCGCGGAGGGAAGCGGTGAAAAACTGTTTTTT. It encodes CASSLAEGSGEKLFF. The genes are TRBV4-2 and TRBJ1-4; D unclear. This CDR3 comprises 15 residues. Germline V gene lookup returns CDR1 LGHNA and CDR2 YNFKEQ. Between the trimmed V and J ends, which lost 4 bases and 7 bases, there was a span of 16 bases.